What follows are 14 T cell receptor beta chains derived from one specimen sequenced in a study of cytomegalovirus exposure and HLA in healthy donors. TCRdb keeps only in-frame clones here, not all; method: immunoSEQ multiplex PCR. The sample records some 120,000 clones, roughly 90% being singletons. The specimen was PBMCs. The receptors come from a woman under 30 in good health and CMV-seronegative.

Comment on this clone: At the DNA level, this CDR3 is encoded by other sequences in the same sample as well. CDR3 sequence (DNA): TGTGCCAGCAGTTCTCTCTATGGCTACACCTTC. Its protein is CASSSLYGYTF. This chain connects TRBV6-5 to TRBJ1-2; D remains unclear. With 4 bases removed from V and 4 bases from J, the gap between germline ends came to 4 bases. There are 11 residues in the CDR3. In germline, CDR1 is MNHEY, CDR2 SVGAGI.

The chain links TRBV7-6 to TRBJ1-2, with 9 bases matching TRBD1. Germline V lookup: CDR1 SGHVS, CDR2 FNYEAQ. Trimming at V came to 5 bases and at J to 2 bases, leaving 6 bases not matched to a gene. The CDR3 length is 15 residues. The CDR3: CASSNKQGANYGYTF. DNA of the CDR3: TGTGCCAGCAGCAATAAACAGGGGGCCAACTATGGCTACACCTTC.

This chain uses TRBV28 with TRBJ2-1; TRBD1 might be the D (6 bases). Between the trimmed V and J ends, which lost 4 bases and 7 bases, there was a span of 23 bases. The CDR3 contains 17 residues. CDR1 MDHEN and CDR2 SYDVKM come from the germline V gene. This CDR3 reads CASSSGRGGTGLNEQFF. CDR3 nucleotides: TGTGCCAGCAGTTCCGGGCGCGGAGGAACAGGGTTAAATGAGCAGTTCTTC.

In its sample, this clone was seen a few times. V gene TRBV5-4 combines with J gene TRBJ1-2; D is perhaps TRBD1 (6 bases). Germline CDR1 SGHNT, CDR2 YYREEE (reference sequence). The length of the CDR3 is 15 residues. Trimming shortened V by 4 bases and J by 5 bases, and 18 bases separated the two germline ends. The CDR3 reads CASSAKLGASYGYTF. The DNA for the CDR3 is TGTGCCAGCAGCGCGAAGCTGGGGGCTTCGTATGGCTACACCTTC.

This clone showed up just a few times. The V and J genes are TRBV11-2 and TRBJ1-6; D gene unclear. Trimming took off 5 bases at V and 12 bases at J, with 8 bases between the two ends. The CDR3 contains 11 residues. The germline V gene encodes CDR1 SGHAT and CDR2 FQNNGV. This CDR3 reads CASSPPGPLHF. CDR3 nucleotide sequence: TGTGCCAGCAGCCCCCCGGGACCCCTCCACTTT.

The V and J genes are TRBV6-5 and TRBJ2-5, with D tentatively TRBD2 (6 bases). V dropped 4 bases and J dropped 0 bases, with 9 bases sitting between them. Germline V gives CDR1 MNHEY, CDR2 SVGAGI. This CDR3 has 14 residues. The CDR3 loop is CASSFIADQETQYF. For the CDR3, the DNA is TGTGCCAGCAGTTTTATAGCGGACCAAGAGACCCAGTACTTC.

This clone appeared a single time. J is TRBJ2-7 and V is TRBV9; 9 bases fit TRBD1. The CDR3 has 15 amino acids. Germline assignment: CDR1 SGDLS and CDR2 YYNGEE. Germline trimming cut 4 bases from V and 5 bases from J; bases unmatched to any gene: 10. CDR3 protein: CASSLEGQGPDEQYF. Written as DNA, the CDR3 is TGTGCCAGCAGCCTAGAGGGACAGGGTCCCGACGAGCAGTACTTC.

The chain employs TRBV5-1 and TRBJ2-1; TRBD2 matches 13 bases. From germline, CDR1 is SGHRS and CDR2 YFSETQ. The CDR3 extends over 20 amino acids. Unmatched junction bases numbered 20, after V lost 4 bases and J lost 7 bases. The DNA of the CDR3 is TGCGCCAGCAGCCATTTGCCCCCAAGTTCCGGGACTAGCGGGAATAATGAGCAGTTCTTC. As protein: CASSHLPPSSGTSGNNEQFF.

V and J are TRBV12-5 and TRBJ2-7; D perhaps matches TRBD2 (6 bases). The CDR3 consists of 17 residues. Trimming left V 0 bases short and J 0 bases short, with 15 bases between. Germline CDR1 LGHNT, CDR2 FRNRAP. In DNA form, the CDR3 reads TGTGCTAGTGGTTTGGTACTTGGAGCGGGCCTCTCCTACGAGCAGTACTTC. It translates to CASGLVLGAGLSYEQYF. The variable domain in full, with the rest retrieved from reference TRBV12-5 and TRBJ2-7, is DARVTQTPRHKVTEMGQEVTMRCQPILGHNTVFWYRQTMMQGLELLAYFRNRAPLDDSGMPKDRFSAEMPDATLATLKIQPSEPRDSAVYFCASGLVLGAGLSYEQYFGPGTRLTVT.

The V call is TRBV18, the J call TRBJ2-5, with a weak D call TRBD2 (6 bases). The CDR3 has 14 amino acids. Germline V lookup: CDR1 KGHSH, CDR2 LQKENI. The germline V and J ends were trimmed by 2 bases and 4 bases, with 11 bases remaining between them. The CDR3 protein is CASSPWTNSETQYF. CDR3 bases: TGTGCCAGCTCACCATGGACTAATTCAGAGACCCAGTACTTC.

The chain uses TRBV30 and TRBJ2-2; TRBD2 aligns across 8 bases. The CDR3 length is 16 residues. CDR1 GTSNPN and CDR2 SVGIG come from the germline V gene (reference sequence). V gave up 0 bases and J gave up 6 bases; unmatched junction bases: 9. The CDR3 protein is CAWSVVSGSGAGELFF. CDR3 bases: TGTGCCTGGAGTGTAGTGAGCGGGAGCGGTGCCGGGGAGCTGTTTTTT.

The J gene is TRBJ1-5, the V gene TRBV10-3; the match to TRBD1 covers 9 bases. With 8 bases clipped from V and 5 bases from J, the junction kept 7 bases outside the gene matches. The CDR3 has 14 amino acids. CDR1 ENHRY and CDR2 SYGVKD come from the germline V gene. The CDR3 DNA is TGTGCCATCGGAGGCACAGGGGGCGATCAGCCCCAGCATTTT. Translation: CAIGGTGGDQPQHF.

CDR3 amino acids: CASSVGGGQEQFF. Here the CDR3 DNA reads TGTGCCAGCAGCGTAGGAGGCGGGCAAGAGCAGTTCTTC. The chain is built from TRBV9 and TRBJ2-1, with D tentatively TRBD2 (5 bases). V gave up 0 bases and J gave up 10 bases, with 11 bases separating them. The CDR3 consists of 13 residues. The V gene's germline CDR1 is SGDLS and CDR2 YYNGEE.

This clone came up a few times. The V and J genes are TRBV7-9 and TRBJ2-7, with 9 bases that match TRBD1. The CDR3 has 15 amino acids. The germline gives CDR1 SEHNR, CDR2 FQNEAQ (reference sequence). Trimming took 5 bases from V and 1 from J; bases not matched to a gene: 6. The CDR3 nucleotides read TGTGCCAGCAGCCCGGACAGGGGCTTTTCCTACGAGCAGTACTTC. It is translated as CASSPDRGFSYEQYF. Drawing the rest from reference TRBV7-9 and TRBJ2-7, the complete variable domain is DTGVSQNPRHKITKRGQNVTFRCDPISEHNRLYWYRQTLGQGPEFLTYFQNEAQLEKSRLLSDRFSAERPKGSFSTLEIQRTEQGDSAMYLCASSPDRGFSYEQYFGPGTRLTVT.